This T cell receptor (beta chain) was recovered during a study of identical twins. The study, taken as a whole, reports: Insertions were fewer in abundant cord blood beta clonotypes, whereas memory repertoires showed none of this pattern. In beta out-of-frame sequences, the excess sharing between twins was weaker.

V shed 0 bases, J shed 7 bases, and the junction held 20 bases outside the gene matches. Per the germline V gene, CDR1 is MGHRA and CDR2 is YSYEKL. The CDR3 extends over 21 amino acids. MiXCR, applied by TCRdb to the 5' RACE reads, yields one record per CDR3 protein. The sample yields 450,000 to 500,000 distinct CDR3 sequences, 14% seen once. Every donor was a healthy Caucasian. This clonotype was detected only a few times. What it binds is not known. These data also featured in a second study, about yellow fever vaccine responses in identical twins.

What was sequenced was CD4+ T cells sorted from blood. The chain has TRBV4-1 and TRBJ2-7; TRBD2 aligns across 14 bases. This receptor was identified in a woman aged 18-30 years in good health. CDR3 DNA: TGCGCCAGCAGCCAAGAGAGGACTAGCGGGAGGACGACGGCCTTTTTCGGGGAGCAGTACTTC. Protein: CASSQERTSGRTTAFFGEQYF.